A single sample gave rise to the 27 T cell receptor beta chains below, sequenced in a study of blood T cell repertoires in COVID-19. Clones were sequenced by immunoSEQ multiplex PCR, and TCRdb holds only the in-frame ones, with some missing. Of a few hundred thousand clones detected, 85% to 90% appear once; the ten largest clones hold 1.2%. Sequencing was carried out using PBMCs or T cells enriched from blood (not recorded which). Receptors originate from a young woman who had recovered from COVID-19.

This clone came up a few times. This chain uses TRBV18 with TRBJ1-2; no reliable D call. Germline CDR1 reads KGHSH; CDR2 reads LQKENI. The CDR3 is 14 residues long. V was clipped by 0 bases and J by 5 bases, with 10 bases between them. The CDR3 DNA sequence: TGTGCCAGCTCACCACCGGCGGTCCCATATGGCTACACCTTC. This translates into CASSPPAVPYGYTF.

The sample holds one count of this clone. The chain carries TRBV18 and TRBJ2-7; D might be TRBD1 (5 bases). Germline CDR1 reads KGHSH; CDR2 reads LQKENI. V was shortened by 0 bases and J by 2 bases, with 11 bases between the two germline ends. There are 15 residues in the CDR3. The DNA of the CDR3 is TGTGCCAGCTCACCACCGGCCAGGGATGCCTACGAGCAGTACTTC. Translation gives CASSPPARDAYEQYF.

The chain links TRBV5-1 to TRBJ2-1; 9 bases are shared with TRBD2. CDR3 length: 17 residues. The germline gives CDR1 SGHRS, CDR2 YFSETQ. The ends lost 0 bases at V and 6 bases at J; junction bases unmatched: 10. This CDR3 is CASSLASGVLVGNEQFF. DNA for the CDR3: TGCGCCAGCAGCTTGGCTAGCGGGGTCCTTGTCGGCAATGAGCAGTTCTTC.

The V call is TRBV11-3, the J call TRBJ2-3; 7 bases match TRBD1. Trimming took 5 bases from V and 1 from J; bases not matched to a gene: 3. The CDR3 covers 14 residues. Germline V gives CDR1 SGHNT, CDR2 YENEEA. In DNA form, the CDR3 reads TGTGCCAGCAGCCTCGACAGGGGCACAGATACGCAGTATTTT. Translated: CASSLDRGTDTQYF. Full variable domain (rest looked up from reference TRBV11-3 and TRBJ2-3): EAGVVQSPRYKIIEKKQPVAFWCNPISGHNTLYWYLQNLGQGPELLIRYENEEAVDDSQLPKDRFSAERLKGVDSTLKIQPAELGDSAVYLCASSLDRGTDTQYFGPGTRLTVL.

The rearrangement joins TRBV13 to TRBJ2-5; D gene unclear. Trimming shortened V by 8 bases and J by 5 bases, and 9 bases separated the two germline ends. This CDR3 contains 11 residues. The V gene's germline CDR1 is PRHDT and CDR2 FYEKMQ (reference sequence). CDR3 DNA: TGTGCCAGCTCACAATGGGAGACCCAGTACTTC. Amino acid sequence: CASSQWETQYF.

The chain is built from TRBV5-1 and TRBJ2-3; 8 bases agree with TRBD1. The CDR3 extends over 18 amino acids. The V and J ends lost 4 bases and 1 base, in that order; junction bases with no gene match: 14. Germline lookup yields CDR1 SGHRS and CDR2 YFSETQ. CDR3 bases: TGCGCCAGCAGCCCGGTATTGGCAGGGGGCCTGGGCACAGATACGCAGTATTTT. The encoded protein is CASSPVLAGGLGTDTQYF.

The chain uses TRBV11-2 and TRBJ2-7; D gene uncertain. This CDR3 spans 14 amino acids. From germline, CDR1 is SGHAT and CDR2 FQNNGV. V was clipped by 0 bases and J by 2 bases, with 8 bases between them. The CDR3 DNA is TGTGCCAGCAGCTTAGAACCGGTGACCTACGAGCAGTACTTC. This encodes CASSLEPVTYEQYF.

This rearrangement joins TRBV4-2 to TRBJ2-2; 7 bases are shared with TRBD2. The germline V gene encodes CDR1 LGHNA and CDR2 YNFKEQ. J gave up 0 bases and V 1 base, and 5 bases lay outside the gene matches. The CDR3 runs to 17 residues. The CDR3 DNA sequence: TGTGCCAGCAGCCAAGGCGGCGGGGGATCGAACACCGGGGAGCTGTTTTTT. It translates to CASSQGGGGSNTGELFF.

In nucleotides, the CDR3 is TGCGCCAGCAGCCGGGACAGCTTTAACTATGGCTACACCTTC. Translated: CASSRDSFNYGYTF. This sequence joins TRBV4-3 and TRBJ1-2, with 7 nucleotides matching TRBD1. The CDR3 is 14 residues long. V gave up 4 bases and J gave up 1 base; unmatched junction bases: 3. The V gene's germline CDR1 is LGHNA and CDR2 YSLEER.

This clone has a single count. The V call is TRBV12-3 or TRBV12-4, the J call TRBJ1-2; 7 bases agree with TRBD1. With 7 bases clipped from V and 1 base from J, the junction kept 3 bases outside the gene matches. The CDR3 covers 13 residues. Here the CDR3 reads CASTPGGNYGYTF. CDR3 coding DNA: TGTGCCAGCACCCCAGGGGGTAACTATGGCTACACCTTC.

The chain is built from TRBV9 and TRBJ1-1; 7 positions agree with TRBD1. The trim removed 3 bases at V and 0 bases at J, leaving 8 bases unmatched. Germline CDR1 and CDR2: SGDLS and YYNGEE. This CDR3 has 16 residues. In nucleotides, the CDR3 is TGTGCCAGCAGCGCGACCGTCGGGACAGTGAACACTGAAGCTTTCTTT. Protein: CASSATVGTVNTEAFF.

V usage is TRBV7-2 and J usage is TRBJ1-1; D gene uncertain. Per the germline V gene, CDR1 is SGHTA and CDR2 is FQGNSA. The V gene lost 3 bases and the J gene lost 3 bases, with 8 bases spanning the gap. The CDR3 sequence is 13 residues long. The DNA of the CDR3 is TGTGCCAGCAGCTTCGGGGTTTACACTGAAGCTTTCTTT. Its translation: CASSFGVYTEAFF.

The rearrangement joins TRBV4-1 to TRBJ2-7, with D unclear. This CDR3 has 13 residues. The ends were cut back, 0 bases at V and 3 bases at J, with 6 bases in the middle. Germline V gives CDR1 MGHRA, CDR2 YSYEKL. The CDR3 here is CASSQEVSYEQYF. In nucleotides, the CDR3 is TGCGCCAGCAGCCAAGAGGTCAGCTACGAGCAGTACTTC.

V and J are TRBV30 and TRBJ2-1; 13 positions match TRBD2. The V gene's germline CDR1 is GTSNPN and CDR2 SVGIG (reference sequence). V lost 3 bases and J lost 7; bases outside the gene matches: 6. This CDR3 has 15 amino acids. The CDR3 region is CAWSQLAGGKNEQFF. The CDR3 DNA follows: TGTGCCTGGAGCCAACTAGCGGGGGGGAAAAATGAGCAGTTCTTC.

V is TRBV5-4 and J is TRBJ2-1; maybe TRBD1 (6 bases). This CDR3 is built from 14 residues. CDR1 and CDR2 (germline): SGHNT, YYREEE (reference sequence). Trimming left V 2 bases short and J 8 bases short, with 14 bases between. DNA of the CDR3: TGTGCCAGCAGCTTTGGAAGCCAGGGGCATGAGCAGTTCTTC. It specifies CASSFGSQGHEQFF.

The chain links TRBV28 to TRBJ1-5; no reliable D call. The germline V gene encodes CDR1 MDHEN and CDR2 SYDVKM. V lost 2 bases and J lost 3, with 11 bases in between. The CDR3 totals 15 residues. CDR3 nucleotides: TGTGCCAGCAGTTTAGAGTTACGGGACAATCAGCCCCAGCATTTT. Translating it yields CASSLELRDNQPQHF.

The chain recombines TRBV5-8 with TRBJ1-1, with TRBD1 matching over 10 bases. The germline V gene has CDR1 SGHTS and CDR2 YDEGEE. Unmatched junction bases numbered 0, after V lost 0 bases and J lost 4 bases. This CDR3 spans 14 amino acids. CDR3: CASSLGQGATEAFF. Written as DNA, the CDR3 is TGTGCCAGCAGCTTGGGACAGGGGGCCACTGAAGCTTTCTTT.

The rearrangement links TRBV19 to TRBJ1-5; D is unclear. The germline gives CDR1 LNHDA, CDR2 SQIVND (reference sequence). V shed 2 bases and J shed 5 bases, with 10 bases lying between them. The CDR3 covers 14 residues. The CDR3 sequence: CASSIRGWDQPQHF. In DNA, the CDR3 is TGTGCCAGTAGTATAAGAGGATGGGATCAGCCCCAGCATTTT.

This clone was observed a single time. The gene calls are TRBV27 and TRBJ1-2; no clear D. In germline, CDR1 is MNHEY, CDR2 SMNVEV (reference sequence). The CDR3 runs 14 residues. Trimming left V 7 bases short and J 3 bases short, with 15 bases between. The CDR3 bases are TGTGCCAGCACCAGGCCTCAATTGGACTATGGCTACACCTTC. Translation gives CASTRPQLDYGYTF.

This sequence joins TRBV18 and TRBJ2-7; TRBD2 is a possible D gene (5 bases). Deletions cut 4 bases from V and 0 bases from J, with 7 bases between. The CDR3 totals 13 residues. Germline assignment: CDR1 KGHSH and CDR2 LQKENI. In nucleotides, the CDR3 is TGTGCCAGCTCACAAGGGAGCTCCTACGAGCAGTACTTC. It yields the protein CASSQGSSYEQYF. The full variable domain, completed using reference TRBV18 and TRBJ2-7, is NAGVMQNPRHLVRRRGQEARLRCSPMKGHSHVYWYRQLPEEGLKFMVYLQKENIIDESGMPKERFSAEFPKEGPSILRIQQVVRGDSAAYFCASSQGSSYEQYFGPGTRLTVT.

This clone was seen just once. The J gene is TRBJ2-4, the V gene TRBV30; a possible D gene is TRBD2 (5 bases). There are 13 residues in the CDR3. Trimming shortened V by 5 bases and J by 6 bases, and 14 bases separated the two germline ends. Per the germline V gene, CDR1 is GTSNPN and CDR2 is SVGIG (reference sequence). CDR3: CAWRRTSGNIQYF. The DNA for the CDR3 is TGTGCCTGGCGGAGGACTTCGGGAAACATTCAGTACTTC.

This clone was observed once. Other DNA sequences within the sample encode an identical CDR3. V and J are TRBV9 and TRBJ1-6; D is unclear. Looked up from germline, CDR1 is SGDLS and CDR2 is YYNGEE. Trimming took off 0 bases at V and 10 bases at J, with 14 bases between the two ends. The CDR3 is 15 amino acids. The CDR3, as DNA: TGTGCCAGCAGCGTAGGAGGCCGGGGTGGGTCACCCCTCCACTTT. Translation gives CASSVGGRGGSPLHF.

The table lists this clone with a count of one. The CDR3 DNA reads as TGTGCCAGCACAGGACAGGGGACAGATACGCAGTATTTT. Protein: CASTGQGTDTQYF. The chain links TRBV27 to TRBJ2-3; 9 bases are shared with TRBD1. Unmatched junction bases numbered 2, after V lost 7 bases and J lost 3 bases. The CDR3 totals 13 residues. Looked up from germline, CDR1 is MNHEY and CDR2 is SMNVEV (reference sequence).

The chain recombines TRBV2 with TRBJ1-2, with 7 positions matching TRBD1. After removal of 0 bases from V and 4 bases from J, the junction contained 5 bases not matched to a gene. Germline-derived CDR1 and CDR2 are SNHLY and FYNNEI. CDR3 length: 15 amino acids. The CDR3 here is CASSEAGQRPYGYTF. The CDR3 DNA sequence: TGTGCCAGCAGTGAAGCGGGACAGAGGCCCTATGGCTACACCTTC. Full variable domain (remainder filled in from reference TRBV2 and TRBJ1-2): EPEVTQTPSHQVTQMGQEVILRCVPISNHLYFYWYRQILGQKVEFLVSFYNNEISEKSEIFDDQFSVERPDGSNFTLKIRSTKLEDSAMYFCASSEAGQRPYGYTFGSGTRLTVV.

The chain couples TRBV11-2 to TRBJ2-1; D possibly corresponds to TRBD1 (6 bases). CDR1 and CDR2 (germline): SGHAT, FQNNGV. The CDR3 loop spans 18 amino acids. Deletions cut 1 base from V and 0 bases from J, with 16 bases between. CDR3 DNA: TGTGCCAGCAGCTTAGGCCATCTAGGGACACACTCCTACAATGAGCAGTTCTTC. Its translation is CASSLGHLGTHSYNEQFF.

This chain links TRBV6-5 with TRBJ2-7, with TRBD1 matching over 7 bases. The CDR3 is 13 amino acids. Germline V gene data show CDR1 as MNHEY and CDR2 as SVGAGI. V was pared by 2 bases and J by 7 bases, with 5 bases of the junction left unmatched. CDR3 region: CASSYVQGDEQYF. Written as DNA, the CDR3 is TGTGCCAGCAGTTACGTCCAGGGGGATGAGCAGTACTTC.

The gene calls are TRBV27 and TRBJ1-6; 10 bases line up with TRBD1. V lost 6 bases to trimming and J lost 7 bases; unmatched junction nucleotides: 3. This CDR3 is built from 14 residues. In germline, CDR1 is MNHEY, CDR2 SMNVEV (reference sequence). CDR3 DNA sequence: TGTGCCAGCAGACAGGGACAGGGGAATTCACCCCTCCACTTT. It encodes CASRQGQGNSPLHF.